Listed below are T cell receptor beta chains from one sample, sequenced in a study of Graves' ophthalmopathy and Graves' hyperthyroidism. TCRdb reanalysed the multiplex PCR reads using MiXCR and keeps one entry per CDR3 protein. The repertoire holds more than 1,000,000 distinct CDR3 sequences, with around a third as singletons. Sequences were obtained from peripheral blood or thyroid tissue (not recorded which). The receptors shown here come from an adult man with Graves' hyperthyroidism. Each CDR3 is given with its conserved first and last residue. D genes are given only for firm matches. Clone size is stated in some rows and not others, as once, few, many or a class when expanded.

DNA	CDR3	D	size	J	V
TGTGCCATCAGTGAAGAGGGTTACGAGCAGTACTTC	CAISEEGYEQYF	NA	many	TRBJ2-7	TRBV10-3
TGTGCCACAGCCGGGGTAGCTAGCACAGATACGCAGTATTTT	CATAGVASTDTQYF	NA	NA	TRBJ2-3	TRBV10-3
TGCGCCAGCAGCCTAGGAAGGGGGGAGAACACTGAAGCTTTCTTT	CASSLGRGENTEAFF	NA	many	TRBJ1-1	TRBV5-1
TGTGCCACCAGTGACCCCCGACAGGGAGACACTGAAGCTTTCTTT	CATSDPRQGDTEAFF	TRBD1	NA	TRBJ1-1	TRBV24-1
TGCGCCAGCAGCTTGAACCCGACAGGCCAACTGAACACCGGGGAGCTGTTTTTT	CASSLNPTGQLNTGELFF	NA	NA	TRBJ2-2	TRBV5-1
TGTGCCAGCGGAGCGCAGGGGGCCTACGAGCAGTACTTC	CASGAQGAYEQYF	TRBD1	many	TRBJ2-7	TRBV2
TGTGCCAGCAGCCCCCAAACCCGGGGCGCTGAAGCTTTCTTT	CASSPQTRGAEAFF	NA	many	TRBJ1-1	TRBV7-3
TGTGCCAGCAGTTATGGGACTAGCGGGAGGGCCCAGTACTTC	CASSYGTSGRAQYF	TRBD2	few	TRBJ2-5	TRBV6-5
TGTGCCTGGAGTGTGATGGGCTACGAGCAGTACTTC	CAWSVMGYEQYF	NA	NA	TRBJ2-7	TRBV30
TGCGCCAGCAGCCAAGATTACGGCCTCGGGGTGAACATGAACACTGAAGCTTTCTTT	CASSQDYGLGVNMNTEAFF	NA	once	TRBJ1-1	TRBV7-2
TGTGCCAGCAGACCCCCGACAGGTTCCACCTACGAGCAGTACTTC	CASRPPTGSTYEQYF	NA	many	TRBJ2-7	TRBV28
TGTGCCAGCAGTTCCCCCTCTAGAAGTGGCTACACCTTC	CASSSPSRSGYTF	NA	NA	TRBJ1-2	TRBV12-3/TRBV12-4
TGCAGCGTTGGGCAGGGCCCAGATACGCAGTATTTT	CSVGQGPDTQYF	NA	NA	TRBJ2-3	TRBV29-1
TGCAGCGCCAGGGACAGCAGAAGTCAAGGCTACACCTTC	CSARDSRSQGYTF	TRBD1	many	TRBJ1-2	TRBV20-1
TGTGCCAGCAGTGACTGGCAGGGTTTTGGCAATCAGCCCCAGCATTTT	CASSDWQGFGNQPQHF	NA	once	TRBJ1-5	TRBV2
TGTGCCAGCAGCTTCGGGGGGCGAAACACCATATATTTT	CASSFGGRNTIYF	NA	NA	TRBJ1-3	TRBV7-9
TGCAGTGCTAGAGCGGGGGCGACCTCCGAGCAGTACTTC	CSARAGATSEQYF	NA	many	TRBJ2-7	TRBV20-1
TGTGCCAGCGGGGTGGCGGGGGGGAGCTCTGGGGCCAACGTCCTGACTTTC	CASGVAGGSSGANVLTF	TRBD2	NA	TRBJ2-6	TRBV5-4
TGCAGCGTCCTGGCATTTATCGGACAGCCGATGAACACTGAAGCTTTCTTT	CSVLAFIGQPMNTEAFF	NA	many	TRBJ1-1	TRBV29-1
TGTGCCAGCAGCAGAGGACAGGGCGGTGTGGAGACCCAGTACTTC	CASSRGQGGVETQYF	TRBD1	few	TRBJ2-5	TRBV7-2
TGTGCCAGCAGCTTAGGGGGACTAGCGGGAGTGGTGACCCAGTACTTC	CASSLGGLAGVVTQYF	TRBD2	many	TRBJ2-5	TRBV7-9
TGTGCCAGCAGCCTGGACAGCATGAACACTGAAGCTTTCTTT	CASSLDSMNTEAFF	NA	many	TRBJ1-1	TRBV6-6
TGTGCCAGCAGCTTATGGGAGGGGAAAGCTTTCTTT	CASSLWEGKAFF	NA	few	TRBJ1-1	TRBV7-2
TGTGCCAGCAGCGTTGTGACGGGGGGCGGCTATGGCTACACCTTC	CASSVVTGGGYGYTF	NA	NA	TRBJ1-2	TRBV7-3
TGTGCCACGGCCAAGGGGTACGAGCAGTACTTC	CATAKGYEQYF	NA	NA	TRBJ2-7	TRBV12-3/TRBV12-4
TGCGCCAGCATCGGGACGGGTAACACTGAAGCTTTCTTT	CASIGTGNTEAFF	NA	NA	TRBJ1-1	TRBV5-1
TGCGCCAGCAGAACCGGGACCTCGTCTAACACTGAAGCTTTCTTT	CASRTGTSSNTEAFF	NA	many	TRBJ1-1	TRBV4-3
TGTGCCACCAGCAGAGCGAGGGGGGTTGGCTACACCTTC	CATSRARGVGYTF	NA	NA	TRBJ1-2	TRBV15
TGTGCCAGCAGTGCCCTCCCGACTGAGAATGAAAAACTGTTTTTT	CASSALPTENEKLFF	NA	NA	TRBJ1-4	TRBV25-1